This TCR beta chain was retrieved from a study of human T cells and chemical hapten exposure. The time point is: pre-sensitization, week 0. The treatment: therapeutic diphenylcyclopropenone sensitization with weekly scalp DPC. Total RNA was isolated from whole blood that had not been fractionated. CDR3 length: 13 amino acids. Unmatched junction bases numbered 5, after V lost 4 bases and J lost 8 bases. CDR1 is MDHEN, CDR2 SYDVKM, per germline. In this sample, this clonotype turned up many times. MiXCR was run by TCRdb on the RACE reads, yielding one entry per CDR3 protein. The top ten hold 25% to 35% of the sample, which has under 40,000 distinct CDR3 sequences, about a tenth seen once.

This TCR was sampled from a man over 45 with alopecia areata. Some clones in this sample may be carry-over from other donors' samples. The starting material was whole blood, obtained in connection with sensitization to the hapten diphenylcyclopropenone (DPC). V and J are TRBV28 and TRBJ2-4; TRBD2 aligns across 7 bases. The DNA for the CDR3 is TGTGCCAGCAGTTCGACTAGCCCGGACATTCAGTACTTC. Its translation is CASSSTSPDIQYF. The variable domain in full, completed from reference TRBV28 and TRBJ2-4, reads DVKVTQSSRYLVKRTGEKVFLECVQDMDHENMFWYRQDPGLGLRLIYFSYDVKMKEKGDIPEGYSVSREKKERFSLILESASTNQTSMYLCASSSTSPDIQYFGAGTRLSVL.